These T cell receptor beta chains were read from a single sample in a study of shared clonotypes between healthy human individuals. Method: immunoSEQ multiplex PCR; TCRdb's copy keeps in-frame clones and lacks some. The sample has about 2,500,000 clones, more than 90% seen once. The sample was naive CD4+ T cells sorted from blood. The source is a young man in good health. The CDR3 runs from the conserved cysteine through the conserved F or W. The D gene is left open where the match is weak. Clone size appears in some rows only: once, few, many, or a class for an expanded clone.

abundance: .
v_gene: TRBV5-3
j_gene: TRBJ1-2
d_gene: .
CDR3aa: CARSPAGREGYTF
CDR3nt: TGTGCCAGAAGCCCTGCAGGGCGGGAGGGCTACACCTTC

abundance: .
v_gene: TRBV5-1
j_gene: TRBJ2-2
d_gene: .
CDR3aa: CASSPPGPKTGELFF
CDR3nt: TGCGCCAGCAGCCCCCCCGGACCGAAAACCGGGGAGCTGTTTTTT

abundance: .
v_gene: TRBV28
j_gene: TRBJ1-2
d_gene: TRBD1
CDR3aa: CASILTGANYGYTF
CDR3nt: TGTGCCAGCATTTTGACAGGGGCGAACTATGGCTACACCTTC

abundance: .
v_gene: TRBV5-1
j_gene: TRBJ2-1
d_gene: .
CDR3aa: CASSLEYAHNEQFF
CDR3nt: TGCGCCAGCAGCTTGGAATATGCCCACAATGAGCAGTTCTTC

abundance: .
v_gene: TRBV10-3
j_gene: TRBJ2-7
d_gene: .
CDR3aa: CAISPPTGPEQYF
CDR3nt: TGTGCCATCAGCCCCCCTACAGGGCCCGAGCAGTACTTC

abundance: .
v_gene: TRBV25-1
j_gene: TRBJ1-2
d_gene: TRBD1
CDR3aa: CASSASGGGYTF
CDR3nt: TGTGCCAGCAGTGCCTCAGGGGGTGGCTACACCTTC

abundance: .
v_gene: TRBV5-1
j_gene: TRBJ2-1
d_gene: .
CDR3aa: CASRPSPSSYNEQFF
CDR3nt: TGCGCCAGCCGCCCATCCCCGTCTTCCTACAATGAGCAGTTCTTC

abundance: .
v_gene: TRBV4-3
j_gene: TRBJ2-3
d_gene: .
CDR3aa: CASSRSRGGSHPTDTQYF
CDR3nt: TGCGCCAGCAGCCGCAGCAGGGGCGGATCTCATCCCACAGATACGCAGTATTTT

abundance: once
v_gene: TRBV4-1
j_gene: TRBJ2-5
d_gene: .
CDR3aa: CASSLGRENGETQYF
CDR3nt: TGCGCCAGCAGCCTGGGTAGAGAAAACGGGGAGACCCAGTACTTC

abundance: .
v_gene: TRBV7-2
j_gene: TRBJ1-2
d_gene: TRBD1
CDR3aa: CASSLVDRGNYGYTF
CDR3nt: TGTGCCAGCAGCTTAGTGGACAGGGGAAACTATGGCTACACCTTC

abundance: .
v_gene: TRBV18
j_gene: TRBJ1-1
d_gene: TRBD1
CDR3aa: CASSADRGRTEAFF
CDR3nt: TGTGCCAGCTCAGCAGACAGGGGACGGACTGAAGCTTTCTTT

abundance: .
v_gene: TRBV5-4
j_gene: TRBJ1-1
d_gene: TRBD1
CDR3aa: CASSYIGQGTAEAFF
CDR3nt: TGTGCCAGCAGCTACATTGGACAGGGGACCGCTGAAGCTTTCTTT

abundance: .
v_gene: TRBV2
j_gene: TRBJ2-1
d_gene: .
CDR3aa: CASSVRGTYTNEQFF
CDR3nt: TGTGCCAGCAGTGTACGCGGGACCTACACCAATGAGCAGTTCTTC

abundance: .
v_gene: TRBV19
j_gene: TRBJ2-3
d_gene: TRBD2
CDR3aa: CASSDQRGAVTDTQYF
CDR3nt: TGTGCCAGTAGTGATCAGCGGGGGGCCGTCACAGATACGCAGTATTTT

abundance: .
v_gene: TRBV18
j_gene: TRBJ2-7
d_gene: TRBD1
CDR3aa: CASSPGQGVHEQYF
CDR3nt: TGTGCCAGCTCACCAGGACAGGGAGTCCACGAGCAGTACTTC

abundance: .
v_gene: TRBV30
j_gene: TRBJ2-5
d_gene: .
CDR3aa: CAWSRAETQYF
CDR3nt: TGTGCCTGGAGCCGGGCGGAGACCCAGTACTTC

abundance: .
v_gene: TRBV18
j_gene: TRBJ2-2
d_gene: TRBD1
CDR3aa: CASSPRDRERAGELFF
CDR3nt: TGTGCCAGCTCACCGCGGGACAGGGAGAGAGCCGGGGAGCTGTTTTTT

abundance: .
v_gene: TRBV7-2
j_gene: TRBJ2-3
d_gene: .
CDR3aa: CASSLGGTDTQYF
CDR3nt: TGTGCCAGCAGTCTAGGGGGCACAGATACGCAGTATTTT

abundance: .
v_gene: TRBV5-6
j_gene: TRBJ1-4
d_gene: .
CDR3aa: CASSANERIENEKLFF
CDR3nt: TGTGCCAGCAGCGCCAACGAGAGGATAGAAAATGAAAAACTGTTTTTT

abundance: once
v_gene: TRBV19
j_gene: TRBJ2-1
d_gene: .
CDR3aa: CASRGHLSYNEQFF
CDR3nt: TGTGCCAGTAGGGGCCACTTAAGCTACAATGAGCAGTTCTTC

abundance: .
v_gene: TRBV18
j_gene: TRBJ2-3
d_gene: TRBD2
CDR3aa: CASSPSRGGDTDTQYF
CDR3nt: TGTGCCAGCTCACCCAGTCGGGGAGGGGACACAGATACGCAGTATTTT

abundance: .
v_gene: TRBV7-9
j_gene: TRBJ2-6
d_gene: TRBD2
CDR3aa: CASSLTGGLVHNVLTF
CDR3nt: TGTGCCAGCAGCCTTACGGGGGGGCTGGTCCACAACGTCCTGACTTTC

abundance: once
v_gene: TRBV30
j_gene: TRBJ1-2
d_gene: .
CDR3aa: CAWSAPPGDLRGYTF
CDR3nt: TGTGCCTGGAGTGCCCCCCCAGGGGATCTTCGGGGCTACACCTTC

abundance: .
v_gene: TRBV6-5
j_gene: TRBJ1-1
d_gene: TRBD1
CDR3aa: CAARRDRGNTEAFF
CDR3nt: TGTGCCGCAAGGAGGGACAGGGGGAACACTGAAGCTTTCTTT

abundance: .
v_gene: TRBV15
j_gene: TRBJ2-2
d_gene: .
CDR3aa: CATSRDRSLAFGELFF
CDR3nt: TGTGCCACCAGCAGAGATCGCAGCCTAGCGTTCGGGGAGCTGTTTTTT

abundance: .
v_gene: TRBV15
j_gene: TRBJ1-6
d_gene: .
CDR3aa: CATSRRLGDSPLHF
CDR3nt: TGTGCCACCAGCCGCAGGCTGGGGGATTCACCCCTCCACTTT

abundance: .
v_gene: TRBV6-5
j_gene: TRBJ2-7
d_gene: TRBD1
CDR3aa: CASSSGTGGGREQYF
CDR3nt: TGTGCCAGCAGCTCGGGGACAGGGGGGGGGAGGGAGCAGTACTTC